This entry lists 27 T cell receptor beta chains sequenced from one sample in a study of blood T cell repertoires in COVID-19. Clones were sequenced by immunoSEQ multiplex PCR, and TCRdb holds only the in-frame ones, with some missing. The repertoire has about 150,000 clones, approximately 84% of them found once; the top ten carry 8.3%. Sequences were obtained from peripheral blood. The receptors were gathered from a woman aged 60-70 years with COVID-19, enrolled during active disease.

This chain connects TRBV3-1 (or the pseudogene TRBV3-2) to TRBJ1-1; 9 nucleotides align to TRBD1. This CDR3 contains 15 residues. V lost 4 bases to trimming and J lost 4 bases; unmatched junction nucleotides: 7. Germline V gene lookup returns CDR1 LGHDT and CDR2 YNNKEL (reference sequence). DNA of the CDR3: TGTGCCAGCAGCCCCACAGGGGGCATGGGCACTGAAGCTTTCTTT. It codes for CASSPTGGMGTEAFF.

The V call is TRBV6-5, the J call TRBJ1-1; the D gene is possibly TRBD1 (6 bases). Germline V gene sequence: CDR1 MNHEY, CDR2 SVGAGI. CDR3 length: 11 residues. The V and J ends lost 7 bases and 4 bases respectively, with 7 bases between them. The DNA for the CDR3 is TGTGCCAGCAAGGGGGTCACTGAAGCTTTCTTT. It codes for CASKGVTEAFF.

J is TRBJ2-6 and V is TRBV6-1, with D hard to call. Per the germline V gene, CDR1 is MNHNS and CDR2 is SASEGT. With 1 base removed from V and 0 bases from J, the gap between germline ends came to 4 bases. The length of the CDR3 is 15 residues. The CDR3: CASSEGSSGANVLTF. The CDR3 DNA sequence: TGTGCCAGCAGTGAAGGGAGCTCTGGGGCCAACGTCCTGACTTTC.

V and J are TRBV5-6 and TRBJ1-6; 7 positions agree with TRBD1. The germline V gene encodes CDR1 SGHDT and CDR2 YYEEEE. This CDR3 contains 14 residues. Unmatched junction bases numbered 2, after V lost 1 base and J lost 7 bases. The CDR3 bases are TGTGCCAGCAGCTTGTCAGGGGGAAATTCACCCCTCCACTTT. Its protein is CASSLSGGNSPLHF. Complete variable domain (other parts from reference TRBV5-6 and TRBJ1-6): DAGVTQSPTHLIKTRGQQVTLRCSPKSGHDTVSWYQQALGQGPQFIFQYYEEEERQRGNFPDRFSGHQFPNYSSELNVNALLLGDSALYLCASSLSGGNSPLHFGNGTRLTVT.

The rearrangement links TRBV7-3 to TRBJ2-1; 10 nucleotides match TRBD2. In germline, CDR1 is SGHTA, CDR2 FQGTGA. The CDR3 consists of 14 residues. V was pared by 8 bases and J by 7 bases, with 8 bases of the junction left unmatched. This CDR3 reads CASGTSGAWNEQFF. The CDR3 nucleotides are TGTGCCAGCGGTACTAGCGGGGCCTGGAATGAGCAGTTCTTC.

The genes are TRBV19 and TRBJ1-4; D gene unclear. Germline V gene sequence: CDR1 LNHDA, CDR2 SQIVND (reference sequence). The CDR3 length is 17 residues. V shed 0 bases and J shed 1 base, with 12 bases lying between them. The CDR3: CASSIDRREGTNEKLFF. As DNA, the CDR3 is TGTGCCAGTAGTATAGATCGGAGGGAGGGAACTAATGAAAAACTGTTTTTT.

This chain connects TRBV5-5 to TRBJ2-1; 8 bases are shared with TRBD1. J was trimmed by 0 bases and V by 1 base; bases with no gene match: 6. CDR1 and CDR2 from the germline V gene are SGHKS and YYEKEE (reference sequence). This CDR3 is built from 17 residues. CDR3 nucleotides: TGTGCCAGCAGCTTGTGGGGACAGGCGAGCTCCTACAATGAGCAGTTCTTC. It specifies CASSLWGQASSYNEQFF.

The chain is built from TRBV19 and TRBJ2-1; 13 bases are a match to TRBD2. The CDR3 sequence is 15 residues long. V was pared by 4 bases and J by 5 bases, with 2 bases of the junction left unmatched. The germline CDR1 and CDR2 sequences are LNHDA and SQIVND (reference sequence). CDR3 bases: TGTGCCAGTAGTAAACTAGCGGGAGGGAACAATGAGCAGTTCTTC. As protein: CASSKLAGGNNEQFF.

The V gene is TRBV5-1, the J gene TRBJ1-4; D perhaps matches TRBD1 (5 bases). The V gene's germline CDR1 is SGHRS and CDR2 YFSETQ. CDR3 length: 13 amino acids. V lost 3 bases to trimming and J lost 3 bases, with 6 bases between them. The CDR3 DNA reads TGCGCCAGCAGCTCGGGGGCTAATGAAAAACTGTTTTTT. Amino acids: CASSSGANEKLFF.

This sequence joins TRBV3-1 (or the pseudogene TRBV3-2) and TRBJ1-1, with TRBD1 as a possible D gene (6 bases). The V gene lost 0 bases and the J gene lost 3 bases, with 8 bases spanning the gap. This CDR3 is 14 amino acids long. CDR1 is LGHDT and CDR2 is YNNKEL in the germline V gene (reference sequence). The CDR3 DNA reads TGTGCCAGCAGCCAAGATAGGGGGTACACTGAAGCTTTCTTT. This sequence encodes CASSQDRGYTEAFF.

The CDR3 region has the DNA TGTGCCAGCAGTCGCCGGGACAGGGAGGCTACGCAGTATTTT. This translates into CASSRRDREATQYF. J is TRBJ2-3 and V is TRBV5-6; 9 bases are shared with TRBD1. CDR3 length equals 14 residues. V lost 5 bases, J lost 8 bases, and 9 bases stayed unmatched. Germline V gene data show CDR1 as SGHDT and CDR2 as YYEEEE.

CDR3 protein: CASSSQGVLTEAFF. CDR3 coding DNA: TGTGCCAGCAGCTCTCAAGGGGTTTTGACTGAAGCTTTCTTT. The chain combines TRBV11-2 with TRBJ1-1, with D maybe TRBD1 (5 bases). The CDR3 has 14 residues. Deletions cut 4 bases from V and 5 bases from J, with 14 bases between. Germline V CDR1 and CDR2: SGHAT, FQNNGV.

V gene TRBV18 combines with J gene TRBJ2-7; the D is unclear. This CDR3 is built from 13 residues. Trimming left V 2 bases short and J 0 bases short, with 5 bases between. Germline loops: CDR1 KGHSH, CDR2 LQKENI. Written as DNA, the CDR3 is TGTGCCAGCTCACCATACTCCTCCTACGAGCAGTACTTC. Amino acids: CASSPYSSYEQYF.

The V gene is TRBV19, the J gene TRBJ1-4; 10 nucleotides agree with TRBD1. Germline trimming cut 6 bases from V and 16 bases from J; bases unmatched to any gene: 14. From germline, CDR1 is LNHDA and CDR2 SQIVND (reference sequence). CDR3 length equals 14 residues. The CDR3, as DNA: TGTGCCAGTAGCGAGGGACAGGGGCCCCGAAGTGCGTTTTTT. Encoded protein: CASSEGQGPRSAFF.

The chain recombines TRBV10-3 with TRBJ2-3, with a tentative D call TRBD2 (6 bases). The CDR3 is made up of 16 amino acids. V lost 8 bases, J lost 1 base, and 19 bases lay in between. Germline V CDR1 and CDR2: ENHRY, SYGVKD. The CDR3 DNA sequence: TGTGCCATCCGGACATCGTGGGGAGGTGGCACAGATACGCAGTATTTT. Residues: CAIRTSWGGGTDTQYF.

The chain links TRBV9 to TRBJ1-4; no clear D gene. This CDR3 is 16 amino acids long. V lost 4 bases and J lost 0, with 13 bases in between. Germline CDR1 and CDR2: SGDLS and YYNGEE. The CDR3 DNA is TGTGCCAGCAGCCCTATCAACGGGGCAACTAATGAAAAACTGTTTTTT. Protein sequence: CASSPINGATNEKLFF.

The table lists this clone with a few counts. The chain couples TRBV12-3 or TRBV12-4 to TRBJ2-7; weak D call: TRBD1 (6 bases). Between the trimmed V and J ends, which lost 6 bases and 6 bases, there was a span of 15 bases. This CDR3 region has 13 residues. CDR3 bases: TGTGCCAGCAGATGGGGACAAGAAGGCGAGCAGTACTTC. Its protein product is CASRWGQEGEQYF.

About this clone: At one boundary the junction diverges from the germline segment, which might be a read error. The chain recombines TRBV7-7 with TRBJ2-7; 11 bases are a match to TRBD2. In germline, CDR1 is SSHAT, CDR2 FNYEAQ (reference sequence). This CDR3 has 14 residues. CDR3 bases: TGTGCTAGCAGCCCGACTAGCGGGGCTTTTGAGCAGTACTTC. Amino acid sequence: CASSPTSGAFEQYF.

The chain recombines TRBV7-8 with TRBJ1-4, with D uncertain. V was pared by 1 base and J by 8 bases, with 11 bases between. Germline CDR1 and CDR2: SGHVS and FQNEAQ. CDR3 length: 14 amino acids. This chain's CDR3 is CASSLVGLGEKLFF. CDR3 sequence (DNA): TGTGCCAGCAGCTTAGTCGGACTGGGAGAAAAACTGTTTTTT.

This chain's CDR3 is CASSLAGTNEQYF. The CDR3 DNA reads as TGTGCCAGCAGTCTCGCCGGGACAAACGAGCAGTACTTC. The J gene is TRBJ2-7, the V gene TRBV6-1; D perhaps matches TRBD1 (6 bases). Per germline, CDR1 MNHNS and CDR2 SASEGT. V was cut by 5 bases and J by 5 bases, with 13 bases left in between. The length of the CDR3 is 13 residues.

The CDR3 is CASSDRGADTQYF. The CDR3 bases are TGTGCCAGTAGCGACAGGGGCGCAGATACGCAGTATTTT. The chain employs TRBV19 and TRBJ2-3; 8 bases are shared with TRBD1. CDR1 is LNHDA and CDR2 is SQIVND in the germline V gene (reference sequence). CDR3 length: 13 amino acids. V dropped 6 bases and J dropped 4; count of bases not matched to a gene: 3.

Only a few counts were recorded for this clone. V and J are TRBV29-1 and TRBJ2-7, with TRBD2 as a possible D gene (5 bases). V gave up 5 bases and J gave up 1 base, with 12 bases separating them. This CDR3 has 13 residues. The germline V gene has CDR1 SQVTM and CDR2 ANQGSEA. The CDR3 DNA reads as TGCAGCGTTCGGGGAGTCGGGTCCTACGAGCAGTACTTC. Translating it yields CSVRGVGSYEQYF.

This chain joins TRBV11-3 and TRBJ2-1, with 8 bases lining up with TRBD2. Germline CDR1 reads SGHNT; CDR2 reads YENEEA. This CDR3 has 15 amino acids. The J segment lost 4 bases and the V segment lost 5 bases, leaving 7 bases of the junction unmatched. CDR3 sequence: CASSRGGTPYNEQFF. The DNA of the CDR3 is TGTGCCAGCAGCCGGGGGGGTACCCCTTACAATGAGCAGTTCTTC.

V gene TRBV13 combines with J gene TRBJ2-6; TRBD2 is a possible D gene (5 bases). Germline-derived CDR1 and CDR2 are PRHDT and FYEKMQ (reference sequence). The length of the CDR3 is 16 residues. The ends were cut back, 1 base at V and 4 bases at J, with 11 bases in the middle. CDR3 in amino acids: CASSLALGAGANVLTF. CDR3 nucleotide sequence: TGTGCCAGCAGCTTAGCCCTGGGAGCCGGGGCCAACGTCCTGACTTTC.

CDR3 DNA: TGTGCCAGCAGTCCCCAACTATCCTACGAGCAGTACGTC. This gives the protein CASSPQLSYEQYV. The chain uses TRBV6-5 and TRBJ2-7; D is ambiguous. Looked up from germline, CDR1 is MNHEY and CDR2 is SVGAGI. This CDR3 is 13 amino acids long. Trimming took off 5 bases at V and 1 base at J, with 9 bases between the two ends.

The chain couples TRBV7-9 to TRBJ1-4; 12 bases are a match to TRBD1. The CDR3 runs to 16 residues. The germline V gene encodes CDR1 SEHNR and CDR2 FQNEAQ (reference sequence). The J segment lost 7 bases and the V segment lost 1 base, leaving 4 bases of the junction unmatched. The CDR3 spells CASSLGDRGRGEKLFF. DNA of the CDR3: TGTGCCAGCAGCTTAGGGGACAGGGGGCGCGGTGAAAAACTGTTTTTT.

CDR3 coding DNA: TGCGCCAGCAGCTTTTTAAGAGGGGGCGCGGTCAATGAGCAGTTCTTC. As protein: CASSFLRGGAVNEQFF. The rearrangement uses TRBV5-1 and TRBJ2-1; 7 positions agree with TRBD1. The CDR3 totals 16 residues. Trimming took 2 bases from V and 6 from J; bases not matched to a gene: 11. The germline gives CDR1 SGHRS, CDR2 YFSETQ.